Sequencing of this T cell receptor (beta chain) was carried out in a study of neurological immune-mediated disorders. The CDR3 totals 13 residues. The V segment lost 6 bases and the J segment 6 bases; nucleotides outside the gene matches: 2. There are many counts of this clonotype. TCRdb called the 5' RACE reads again in MiXCR, with one record for every CDR3 protein. This sample has about 70,000 distinct CDR3 sequences, with approximately 5% found just once. The TCR originated in a woman between 65 and 79 years old with multiple sclerosis. Material: PBMCs. The rearrangement uses TRBV12-3 or TRBV12-4 and TRBJ1-5; TRBD1 agrees at 10 bases. In nucleotides, the CDR3 is TGTGCCAGCAGGGGACAGGGGCCTCAGCCCCAGCATTTT. This translates into CASRGQGPQPQHF.